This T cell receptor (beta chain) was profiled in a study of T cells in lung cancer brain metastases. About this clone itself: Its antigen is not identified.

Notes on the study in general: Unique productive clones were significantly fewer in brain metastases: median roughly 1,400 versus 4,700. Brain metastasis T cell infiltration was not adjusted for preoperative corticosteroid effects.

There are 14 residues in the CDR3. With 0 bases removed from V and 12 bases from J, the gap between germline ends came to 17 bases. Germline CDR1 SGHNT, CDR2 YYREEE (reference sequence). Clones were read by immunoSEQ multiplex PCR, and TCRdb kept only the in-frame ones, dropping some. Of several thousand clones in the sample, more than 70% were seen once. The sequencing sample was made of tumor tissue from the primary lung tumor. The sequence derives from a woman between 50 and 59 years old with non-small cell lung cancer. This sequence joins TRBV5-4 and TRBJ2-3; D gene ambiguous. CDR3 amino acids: CASSLGTGRSTQYF. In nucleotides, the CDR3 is TGTGCCAGCAGCTTGGGCACCGGGCGGTCTACCCAGTATTTT.